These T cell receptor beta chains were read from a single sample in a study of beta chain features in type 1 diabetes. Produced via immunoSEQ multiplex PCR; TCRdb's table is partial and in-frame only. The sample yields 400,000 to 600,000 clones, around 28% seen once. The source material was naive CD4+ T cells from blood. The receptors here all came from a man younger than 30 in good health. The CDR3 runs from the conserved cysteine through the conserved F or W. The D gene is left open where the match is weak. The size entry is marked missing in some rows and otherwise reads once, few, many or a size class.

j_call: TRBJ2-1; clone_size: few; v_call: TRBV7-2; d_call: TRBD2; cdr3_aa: CASSLERRTSPFF; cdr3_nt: TGTGCCAGCAGCTTAGAGAGGAGGACTAGTCCGTTCTTC
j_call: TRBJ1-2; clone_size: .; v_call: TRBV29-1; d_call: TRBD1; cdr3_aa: CSGYKPGGDGGYTF; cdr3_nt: TGCAGCGGATATAAGCCAGGGGGCGATGGTGGCTACACCTTC
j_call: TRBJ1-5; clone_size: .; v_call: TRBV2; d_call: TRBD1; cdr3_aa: CASSGQGGLDQHF; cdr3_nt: TGTGCCAGCTCAGGACAGGGCGGTTTGGACCAGCATTTT
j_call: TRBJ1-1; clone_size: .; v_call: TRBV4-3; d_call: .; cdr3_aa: CASSHDHRSGTEAFF; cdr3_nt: TGCGCCAGCAGCCACGATCACCGAAGTGGTACTGAAGCTTTCTTT
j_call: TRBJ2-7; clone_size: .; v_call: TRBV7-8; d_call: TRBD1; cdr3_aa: CASSPRRGQGPYEQYF; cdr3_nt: TGTGCCAGCAGCCCTAGAAGGGGACAGGGCCCCTACGAGCAGTACTTC
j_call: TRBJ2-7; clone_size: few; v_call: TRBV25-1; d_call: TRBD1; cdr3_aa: CASSRTGPGVDEQYF; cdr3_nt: TGTGCCAGCAGTCGGACAGGCCCCGGGGTGGACGAGCAGTACTTC
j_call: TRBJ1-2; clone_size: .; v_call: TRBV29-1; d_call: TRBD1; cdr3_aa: CSAGQGAYGYTF; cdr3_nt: TGCAGCGCCGGACAGGGGGCCTATGGCTACACCTTC
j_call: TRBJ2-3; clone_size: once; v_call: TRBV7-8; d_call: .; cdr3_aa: CASRTHTADTQYF; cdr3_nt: TGTGCCAGCAGGACACACACCGCAGATACGCAGTATTTT
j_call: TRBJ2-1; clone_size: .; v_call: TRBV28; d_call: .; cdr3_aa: CASTPSVYNEQFF; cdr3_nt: TGTGCCAGCACCCCTAGCGTGTACAATGAGCAGTTCTTC
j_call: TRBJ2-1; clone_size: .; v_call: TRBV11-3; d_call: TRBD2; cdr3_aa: CASSLERAGTREGEQFF; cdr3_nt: TGTGCCAGCAGCTTAGAGCGGGCCGGGACTAGGGAGGGTGAGCAGTTCTTC
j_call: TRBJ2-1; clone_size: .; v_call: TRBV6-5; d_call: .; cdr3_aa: CASSPPSGRADEQFF; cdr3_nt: TGTGCCAGCAGTCCACCGAGCGGGCGGGCCGATGAGCAGTTCTTC
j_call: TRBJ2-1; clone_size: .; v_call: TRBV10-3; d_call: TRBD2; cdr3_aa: CAISEVGGRSNEQFF; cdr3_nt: TGTGCCATCAGTGAGGTGGGCGGGAGGAGCAATGAGCAGTTCTTC
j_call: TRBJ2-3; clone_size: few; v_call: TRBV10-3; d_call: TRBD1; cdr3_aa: CAIRPGTGATDTQYF; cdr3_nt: TGTGCCATCAGACCCGGGACAGGCGCCACAGATACGCAGTATTTT
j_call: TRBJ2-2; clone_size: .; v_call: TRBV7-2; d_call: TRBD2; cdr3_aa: CASSPGLAGASGELFF; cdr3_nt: TGTGCCAGCAGCCCAGGACTAGCGGGAGCCTCCGGGGAGCTGTTTTTT
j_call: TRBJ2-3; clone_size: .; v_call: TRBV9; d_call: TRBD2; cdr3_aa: CASSVATSGTDTQYF; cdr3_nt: TGTGCCAGCAGCGTAGCAACTAGCGGTACAGATACGCAGTATTTT
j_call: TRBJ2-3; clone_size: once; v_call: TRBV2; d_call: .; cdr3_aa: CASSGQSRADTQYF; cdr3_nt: TGTGCCAGCAGTGGCCAGTCCAGGGCAGATACGCAGTATTTT
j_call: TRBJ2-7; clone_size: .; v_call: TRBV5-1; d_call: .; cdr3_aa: CASSGAQGRHEQYF; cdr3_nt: TGCGCCAGCAGCGGAGCACAGGGGAGGCACGAGCAGTACTTC
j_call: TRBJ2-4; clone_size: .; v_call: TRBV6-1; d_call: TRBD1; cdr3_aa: CASSQGQGENIQYF; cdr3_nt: TGTGCCAGCAGTCAAGGACAGGGGGAAAACATTCAGTACTTC
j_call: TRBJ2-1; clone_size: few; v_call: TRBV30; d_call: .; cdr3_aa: CAWQRRERRYNEQFF; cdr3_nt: TGTGCCTGGCAAAGGAGGGAAAGAAGATACAATGAGCAGTTCTTC
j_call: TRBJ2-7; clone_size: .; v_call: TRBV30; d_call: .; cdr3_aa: CAWSSGAKQYF; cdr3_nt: TGTGCCTGGAGTTCGGGAGCCAAGCAGTACTTC
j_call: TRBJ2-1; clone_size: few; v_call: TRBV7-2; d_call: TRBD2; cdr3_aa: CASSHGASGYNEQFF; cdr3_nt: TGTGCCAGCAGTCATGGGGCTAGCGGGTACAATGAGCAGTTCTTC
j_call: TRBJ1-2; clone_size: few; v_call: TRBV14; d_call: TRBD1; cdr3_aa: CASSPGGYGYTF; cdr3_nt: TGTGCCAGCAGCCCAGGGGGCTATGGCTACACCTTC
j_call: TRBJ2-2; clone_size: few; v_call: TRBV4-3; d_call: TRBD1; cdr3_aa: CASSPFGDRPNTGELFF; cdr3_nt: TGCGCCAGCAGCCCCTTCGGGGACAGACCTAACACCGGGGAGCTGTTTTTT
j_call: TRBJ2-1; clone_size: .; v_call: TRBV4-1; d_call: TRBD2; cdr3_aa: CASSAGLAGPGPYNEQFF; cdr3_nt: TGCGCCAGCAGCGCCGGACTAGCGGGACCTGGGCCCTACAATGAGCAGTTCTTC
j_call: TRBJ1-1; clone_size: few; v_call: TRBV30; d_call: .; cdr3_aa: CAWSVSSLNTEAFF; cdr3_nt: TGTGCCTGGAGTGTTAGCAGCCTGAACACTGAAGCTTTCTTT
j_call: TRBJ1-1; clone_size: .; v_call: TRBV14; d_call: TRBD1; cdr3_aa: CASSRTGNTEAFF; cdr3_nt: TGTGCCAGCAGCCGGACAGGGAACACTGAAGCTTTCTTT
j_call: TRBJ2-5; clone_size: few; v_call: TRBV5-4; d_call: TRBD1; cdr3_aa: CASSITGAGETQYF; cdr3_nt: TGTGCCAGCAGCATCACAGGGGCCGGAGAGACCCAGTACTTC
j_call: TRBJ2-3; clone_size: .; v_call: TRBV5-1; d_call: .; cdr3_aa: CASSWGDRVVDTQYF; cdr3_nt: TGCGCCAGCAGCTGGGGGGACCGTGTCGTAGATACGCAGTATTTT